These 10 T cell receptor beta chains were all obtained from the same sample, sequenced in a study of blood T cells in healthy people across ages. Primed by a sample-barcoded 5' primer and a J-beta primer mix, a second PCR proceeded for roughly 6 to 12 cycles. TCRdb fed the 5' RACE reads into MiXCR, producing one record per CDR3 protein. The sample contains fewer than 700,000 distinct CDR3 sequences, around 48% of which appear only once. Sample: blood. The receptors derive from an elderly man in good health.

The chain is built from TRBV5-1 and TRBJ2-5; D is ambiguous. The V end was cut by 6 bases, the J end by 4 bases, with 16 bases between. CDR3 length equals 14 residues. Germline lookup yields CDR1 SGHRS and CDR2 YFSETQ. In DNA, the CDR3 is TGCGCCAGCAATCCGGCGCCCCAGGCAGAGACCCAGTACTTC. Protein sequence: CASNPAPQAETQYF.

Details on this clonotype: Just one base apart from a much larger clone, this may be a read error. The chain couples TRBV6-6 to TRBJ1-6; weak D call: TRBD1 (6 bases). The CDR3 length is 15 residues. From germline, CDR1 is MNHNY and CDR2 SVGAGI (reference sequence). This CDR3 is CVSSYGDQGSSPLHF. CDR3 bases: TGTGTCAGCAGTTACGGGGACCAGGGGTCTTCACCCCTCCACTTT.

This clonotype was observed a few times. The chain employs TRBV5-1 and TRBJ1-1, with D possibly matching TRBD1 (5 bases). CDR3 length: 15 amino acids. Looked up from germline, CDR1 is SGHRS and CDR2 is YFSETQ. V shed 4 bases and J shed 0 bases, with 13 bases lying between them. The DNA for the CDR3 is TGCGCCAGCAGCCCCGAGGGGTGGATGAACACTGAAGCTTTCTTT. Translation gives CASSPEGWMNTEAFF.

The chain carries TRBV20-1 and TRBJ1-1; D call uncertain. The CDR3 is 14 residues long. Germline V lookup: CDR1 DFQATT, CDR2 SNEGSKA (reference sequence). Trimming removed 0 bases at V and 1 base at J, with 9 bases between. The CDR3 loop reads CSARDLKGNTEAFF. The CDR3 nucleotides read TGCAGTGCTAGAGATTTAAAGGGGAACACTGAAGCTTTCTTT.

The V call is TRBV4-3, the J call TRBJ1-6; D call uncertain. Trimming removed 1 base at V and 0 bases at J, with 16 bases between. In germline, CDR1 is LGHNA, CDR2 YSLEER. The CDR3 is 19 amino acids. The CDR3 DNA sequence: TGCGCCAGCAGCCAAGCGTGGAGTCGAGATAGCTCCTATAATTCACCCCTCCACTTT. Translation: CASSQAWSRDSSYNSPLHF.

The J gene is TRBJ2-1, the V gene TRBV7-3, with 7 bases aligning to TRBD1. The CDR3 spans 17 residues. The V gene's germline CDR1 is SGHTA and CDR2 FQGTGA. J was trimmed by 0 bases and V by 4 bases; bases with no gene match: 9. The CDR3 is CASSSTSQGRSYNEQFF. Written as DNA, the CDR3 is TGTGCCAGCAGCTCGACCTCACAGGGGCGCTCCTACAATGAGCAGTTCTTC.

This clonotype occurred once. This chain uses TRBV20-1 with TRBJ2-5; 12 bases agree with TRBD2. This CDR3 is 16 amino acids long. Trimming at V came to 1 base and at J to 11 bases, leaving 14 bases not matched to a gene. Germline V gene data show CDR1 as DFQATT and CDR2 as SNEGSKA (reference sequence). CDR3 sequence: CSARGLAGAMSREQYF. CDR3 nucleotide sequence: TGCAGTGCTAGAGGACTAGCGGGGGCAATGAGCAGGGAACAGTACTTC.

This chain joins TRBV12-3 or TRBV12-4 and TRBJ2-7; 10 bases agree with TRBD1. CDR3 length: 15 amino acids. Germline trimming cut 5 bases from V and 3 bases from J; bases unmatched to any gene: 7. The CDR3 sequence is CASSPGTGDNYEQYF. DNA of the CDR3: TGTGCCAGCAGTCCCGGGACAGGGGATAACTACGAGCAGTACTTC.

The chain employs TRBV28 and TRBJ2-1, with 7 positions matching TRBD2. The J call may be faulty, since TRBJ2-7 better matches the DNA end. The CDR3 is 17 amino acids. The V gene's germline CDR1 is MDHEN and CDR2 SYDVKM. Here the CDR3 DNA reads TGTGCCAGCAGTTTCCGGGCTAGCGGCCATTCCTACAATGAGCAGTACTTC. Translation gives CASSFRASGHSYNEQYF.

This clonotype has only a few counts. The rearrangement links TRBV7-9 to TRBJ2-3; perhaps TRBD2 as D (7 bases). V lost 1 base and J lost 0, with 11 bases in between. The CDR3 runs 16 residues. Germline CDR1 reads SEHNR; CDR2 reads FQNEAQ (reference sequence). The CDR3 coding sequence is TGTGCCAGCAGCTTAGGTGCGGGGGCAAGCACAGATACGCAGTATTTT. Translation: CASSLGAGASTDTQYF.